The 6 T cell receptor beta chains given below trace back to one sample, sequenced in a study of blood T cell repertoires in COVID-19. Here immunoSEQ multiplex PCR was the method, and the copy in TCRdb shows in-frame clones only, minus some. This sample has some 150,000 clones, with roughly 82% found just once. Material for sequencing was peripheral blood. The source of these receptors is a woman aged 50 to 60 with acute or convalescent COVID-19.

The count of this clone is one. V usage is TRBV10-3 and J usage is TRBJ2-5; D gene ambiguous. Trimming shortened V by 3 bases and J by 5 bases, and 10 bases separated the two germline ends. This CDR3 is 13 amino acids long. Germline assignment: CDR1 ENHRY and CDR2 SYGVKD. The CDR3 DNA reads TGTGCCATCAGTGAATCAGTCTCGGAGACCCAGTACTTC. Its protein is CAISESVSETQYF.

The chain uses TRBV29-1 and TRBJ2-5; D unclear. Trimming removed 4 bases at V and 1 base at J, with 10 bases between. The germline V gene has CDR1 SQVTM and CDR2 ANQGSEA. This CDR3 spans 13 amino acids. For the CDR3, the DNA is TGCAGCGTTGGCTCCTACTTCCAAGAGACCCAGTACTTC. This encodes CSVGSYFQETQYF.

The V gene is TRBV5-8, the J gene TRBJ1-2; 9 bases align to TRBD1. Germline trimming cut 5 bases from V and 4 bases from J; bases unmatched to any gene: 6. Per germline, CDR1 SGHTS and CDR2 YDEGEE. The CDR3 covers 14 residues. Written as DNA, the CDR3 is TGTGCCAGCAGTATTGGACAGGGGAGCTATGGCTACACCTTC. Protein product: CASSIGQGSYGYTF.

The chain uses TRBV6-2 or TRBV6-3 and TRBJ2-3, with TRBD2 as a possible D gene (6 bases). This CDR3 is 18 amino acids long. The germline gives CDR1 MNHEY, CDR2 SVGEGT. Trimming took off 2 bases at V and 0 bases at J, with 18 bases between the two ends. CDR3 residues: CASSYRAGGEDSTDTQYF. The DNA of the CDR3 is TGTGCCAGCAGTTACCGGGCTGGAGGGGAGGATAGCACAGATACGCAGTATTTT.

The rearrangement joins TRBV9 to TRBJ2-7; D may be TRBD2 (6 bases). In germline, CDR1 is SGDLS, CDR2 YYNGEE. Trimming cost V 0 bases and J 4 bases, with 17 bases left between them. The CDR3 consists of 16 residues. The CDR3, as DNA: TGTGCCAGCAGCGTAGCCGGGGGTTTCGGGTTGTACGAGCAGTACTTC. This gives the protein CASSVAGGFGLYEQYF.

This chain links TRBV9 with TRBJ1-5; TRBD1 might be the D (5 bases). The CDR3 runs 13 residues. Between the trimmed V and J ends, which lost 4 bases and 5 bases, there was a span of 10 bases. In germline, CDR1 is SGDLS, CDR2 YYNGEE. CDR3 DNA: TGTGCCAGCAGCCGTGACAGTGATCAGCCCCAGCATTTT. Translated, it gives CASSRDSDQPQHF.